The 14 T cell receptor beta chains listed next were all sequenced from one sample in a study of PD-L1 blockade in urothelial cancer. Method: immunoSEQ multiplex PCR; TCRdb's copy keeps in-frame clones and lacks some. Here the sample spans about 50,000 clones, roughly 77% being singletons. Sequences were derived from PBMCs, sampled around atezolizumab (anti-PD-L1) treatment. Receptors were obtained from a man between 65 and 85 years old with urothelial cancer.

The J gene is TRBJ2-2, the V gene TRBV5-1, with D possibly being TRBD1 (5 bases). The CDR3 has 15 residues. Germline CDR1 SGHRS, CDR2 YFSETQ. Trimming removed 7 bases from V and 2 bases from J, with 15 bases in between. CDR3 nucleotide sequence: TGCGCCAGCCAACGCAGAGACAGTAACACCGGGGAGCTGTTTTTT. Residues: CASQRRDSNTGELFF.

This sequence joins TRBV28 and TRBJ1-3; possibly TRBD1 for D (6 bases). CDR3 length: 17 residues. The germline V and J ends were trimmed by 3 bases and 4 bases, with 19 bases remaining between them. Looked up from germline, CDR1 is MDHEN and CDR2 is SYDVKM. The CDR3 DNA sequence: TGTGCCAGCAGTTTCAGTCAGGGGAGATGGACGGGAAACACCATATATTTT. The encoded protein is CASSFSQGRWTGNTIYF.

CDR3 region: CASSDRGRTDTQYF. CDR3 sequence (DNA): TGTGCCAGCAGCGACAGGGGGCGGACAGATACGCAGTATTTT. The genes are TRBV27 and TRBJ2-3; 10 positions match TRBD1. V shed 6 bases and J 3 bases; nucleotides not matched to a gene: 3. There are 14 residues in the CDR3. Germline assignment: CDR1 MNHEY and CDR2 SMNVEV (reference sequence).

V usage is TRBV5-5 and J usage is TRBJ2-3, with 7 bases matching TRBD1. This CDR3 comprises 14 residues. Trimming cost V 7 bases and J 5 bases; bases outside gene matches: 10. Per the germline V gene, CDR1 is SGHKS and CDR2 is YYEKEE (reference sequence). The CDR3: CASGYGTVGDTQYF. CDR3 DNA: TGTGCCAGCGGTTACGGGACAGTTGGAGATACGCAGTATTTT. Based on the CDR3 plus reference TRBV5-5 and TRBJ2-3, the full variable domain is DAGVTQSPTHLIKTRGQQVTLRCSPISGHKSVSWYQQVLGQGPQFIFQYYEKEERGRGNFPDRFSARQFPNYSSELNVNALLLGDSALYLCASGYGTVGDTQYFGPGTRLTVL.

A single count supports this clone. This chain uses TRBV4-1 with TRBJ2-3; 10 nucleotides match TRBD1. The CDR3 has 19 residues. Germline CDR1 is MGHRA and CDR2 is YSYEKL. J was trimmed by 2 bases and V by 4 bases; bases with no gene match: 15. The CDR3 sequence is CASSRTPGTGARYTDTQYF. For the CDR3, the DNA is TGCGCCAGCAGCCGGACCCCCGGGACAGGGGCTAGATACACAGATACGCAGTATTTT.

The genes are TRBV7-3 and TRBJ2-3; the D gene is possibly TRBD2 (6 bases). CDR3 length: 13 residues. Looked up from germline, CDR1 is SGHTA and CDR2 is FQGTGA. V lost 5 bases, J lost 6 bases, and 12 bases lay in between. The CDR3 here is CASSVSGGDTQYF. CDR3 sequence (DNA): TGTGCCAGCAGCGTATCAGGAGGGGATACGCAGTATTTT.

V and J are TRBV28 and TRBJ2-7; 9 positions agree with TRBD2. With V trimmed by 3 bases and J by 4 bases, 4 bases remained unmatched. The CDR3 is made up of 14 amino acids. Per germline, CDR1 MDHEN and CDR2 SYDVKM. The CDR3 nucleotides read TGTGCCAGCAGTTTTGGGCGGGAGGGGTACGAGCAGTACTTC. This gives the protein CASSFGREGYEQYF.

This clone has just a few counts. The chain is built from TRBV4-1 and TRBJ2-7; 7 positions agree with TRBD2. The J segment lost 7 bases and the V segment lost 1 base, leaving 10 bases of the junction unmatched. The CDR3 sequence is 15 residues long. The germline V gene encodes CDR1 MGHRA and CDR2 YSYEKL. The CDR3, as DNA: TGCGCCAGCAGCCAAGGACTAGCTGGAATGGGAGAGCAGTACTTC. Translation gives CASSQGLAGMGEQYF.

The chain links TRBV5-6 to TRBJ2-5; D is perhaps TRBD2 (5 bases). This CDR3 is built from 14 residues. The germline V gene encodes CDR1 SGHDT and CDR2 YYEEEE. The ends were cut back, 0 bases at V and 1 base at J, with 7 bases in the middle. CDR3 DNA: TGTGCCAGCAGCTTGGTGGAGGTCCAAGAGACCCAGTACTTC. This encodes CASSLVEVQETQYF.

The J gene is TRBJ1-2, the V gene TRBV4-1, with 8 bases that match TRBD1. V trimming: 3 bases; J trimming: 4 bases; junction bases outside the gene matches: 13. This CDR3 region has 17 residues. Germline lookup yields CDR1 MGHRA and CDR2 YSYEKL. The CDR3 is CASSQGTGLSGRYGYTF. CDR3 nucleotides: TGCGCCAGCAGCCAGGGGACAGGCCTTTCCGGACGCTATGGCTACACCTTC.

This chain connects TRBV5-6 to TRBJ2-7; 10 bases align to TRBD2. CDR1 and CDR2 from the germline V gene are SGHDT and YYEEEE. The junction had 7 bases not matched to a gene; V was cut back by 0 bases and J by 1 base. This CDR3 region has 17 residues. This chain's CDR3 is CASSLGLGTSVSYEQYF. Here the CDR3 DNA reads TGTGCCAGCAGCTTGGGCCTCGGGACTAGCGTTTCCTACGAGCAGTACTTC.

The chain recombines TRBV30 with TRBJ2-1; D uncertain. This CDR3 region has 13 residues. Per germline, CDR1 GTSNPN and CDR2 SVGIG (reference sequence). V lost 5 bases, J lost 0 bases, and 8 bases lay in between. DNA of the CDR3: TGTGCCTGGTCCAGGTCCTCCTACAATGAGCAGTTCTTC. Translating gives CAWSRSSYNEQFF.

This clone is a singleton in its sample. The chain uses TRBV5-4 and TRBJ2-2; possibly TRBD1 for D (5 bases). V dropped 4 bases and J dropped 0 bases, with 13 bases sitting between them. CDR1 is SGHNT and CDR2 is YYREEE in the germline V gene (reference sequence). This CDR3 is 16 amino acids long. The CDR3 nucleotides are TGTGCCAGCAGCGTAGACAGTAGAGCGAACACCGGGGAGCTGTTTTTT. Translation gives CASSVDSRANTGELFF.

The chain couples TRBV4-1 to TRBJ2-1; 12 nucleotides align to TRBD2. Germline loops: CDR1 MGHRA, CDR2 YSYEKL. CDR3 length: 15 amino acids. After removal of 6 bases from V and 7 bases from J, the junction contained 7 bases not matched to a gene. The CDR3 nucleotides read TGCGCCAGCAGTCTAGCGGGAGGGCCGGGGAATGAGCAGTTCTTC. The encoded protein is CASSLAGGPGNEQFF.